The source of this T cell receptor beta chain is a study of blood T cell repertoires in COVID-19. Turning to the study itself: In each case, the material was cDNA or gDNA derived from T cells, B-cell-depleted T cells, or PBMCs.

Germline V gene lookup returns CDR1 SGDLS and CDR2 YYNGEE. The junction had 6 bases not matched to a gene; V was cut back by 0 bases and J by 6 bases. The CDR3 length is 16 residues. TCRdb's copy holds only in-frame clones and misses some; the assay was immunoSEQ multiplex PCR. There are about 300,000 clones in the sample; about 88% occur only once, and 1.4% to 1.5% lies in the top ten. Sequenced material: peripheral blood. The chain employs TRBV9 and TRBJ2-1, with 10 bases aligning to TRBD2. The sequence was collected from a human donor with COVID-19, enrolled during active disease. The donor label of this sample is uncertain. The CDR3 DNA sequence: TGTGCCAGCAGCGTAGCTCCACTAGCGGGGCCCAATGAGCAGTTCTTC. Translation gives CASSVAPLAGPNEQFF.